This T cell receptor (beta chain) derives from a study of blood T cells in healthy people across ages. As concerns this clonotype: Its antigen is still unknown.

Findings of the study overall: More naive CD4+ cells and higher diversity marked long-lived donors relative to aged donors.

The germline gives CDR1 LNHNV, CDR2 YYDKDF (reference sequence). CDR3 size: 14 residues. The V segment lost 2 bases and the J segment 4 bases; nucleotides outside the gene matches: 1. With a J-beta primer mix and a sample-barcoded 5' primer, a second PCR ran about 7 to 12 cycles. TCRdb passed the 5' RACE reads through MiXCR, listing each CDR3 protein once. The sample lists 650,000 to 900,000 distinct CDR3 sequences, roughly 60% occurring once. Total RNA was isolated from each sample in quantities of at least 5.5 micrograms. The rearrangement uses TRBV15 and TRBJ2-3; TRBD2 matches at 9 bases. The sample consisted of blood. The sequence came from a man in his thirties or forties in good health. CDR3 region: CATSRLAGSDTQYF. In nucleotides, the CDR3 is TGTGCCACCAGCAGACTAGCGGGGTCAGATACGCAGTATTTT.